This is a list of T cell receptor beta chains from one sample in a study of blood T cell repertoires in COVID-19. Profiling relied on immunoSEQ multiplex PCR, and the TCRdb table lists in-frame clones only, not all of them. The sample consists of under 250,000 clones, 80% to 85% of them appearing once. Sequences were obtained from peripheral blood. The receptors were sampled from a woman between 35 and 50 years old who had recovered from COVID-19. The CDR3 runs from the conserved cysteine through the conserved F or W. A D gene is named only where the DNA matches it firmly. Part of the rows lack a size; the others show once, few, many or a class for expanded clones.

j_call	clone_size	d_call	v_call	cdr3_aa	cdr3_nt
TRBJ2-5	.	.	TRBV7-6	CASSQSQRVRQETQYF	TGTGCCAGCAGCCAAAGTCAACGGGTTCGTCAAGAGACCCAGTACTTC
TRBJ1-6	.	.	TRBV7-2	CASSLSPGLVSSPLHF	TGTGCCAGCAGCTTAAGCCCCGGACTAGTCAGTTCACCCCTCCACTTT
TRBJ1-1	.	.	TRBV21-1	CASSNQGSGVNTCENSPEAFF	TGTGCCAGCAGCAATCAAGGGAGCGGTGTGAACACCTGCGAAAATTCACCTGAAGCTTTCTTT
TRBJ1-1	.	.	TRBV4-2	CASSPGRGEIAAFF	TGTGCCAGCAGCCCTGGCAGGGGCGAAATAGCGGCTTTCTTT
TRBJ1-1	.	.	TRBV11-3	CASSLVLGRSEAFF	TGTGCCAGCAGCTTAGTCCTGGGCCGCTCCGAAGCTTTCTTT
TRBJ2-7	.	.	TRBV4-1	CASSPSPYEQYF	TGCGCCAGCAGCCCGAGCCCCTACGAGCAGTACTTC
TRBJ1-1	.	.	TRBV7-8	CASSLPSAGRKDTEAFF	TGTGCCAGCAGCTTACCGTCGGCAGGGCGAAAGGACACTGAAGCTTTCTTT
TRBJ1-6	.	TRBD1	TRBV18	CASSPSGTVYNSPLHF	TGTGCCAGCTCACCATCCGGGACAGTCTATAATTCACCCCTCCACTTT
TRBJ2-5	.	.	TRBV10-2	CASGPGSSETQYF	TGCGCCAGCGGCCCGGGATCAAGTGAGACCCAGTACTTC
TRBJ2-7	.	TRBD2	TRBV19	CASSSQGTSGFYEQYF	TGTGCCAGTAGTTCCCAAGGGACTAGCGGGTTCTACGAGCAGTACTTC
TRBJ2-5	.	TRBD1	TRBV5-5	CASSGTGGTGTQYF	TGTGCCAGCAGCGGGACAGGGGGCACTGGGACCCAGTACTTC
TRBJ1-6	.	.	TRBV6-5	CASSYRYSSYNSPLHF	TGTGCCAGCAGTTACCGGTACAGCTCCTATAATTCACCCCTCCACTTT
TRBJ2-3	once	TRBD2	TRBV7-9	CASSLAGGGLEGDTQYF	TGTGCCAGCAGCTTAGCCGGCGGGGGACTCGAGGGGGATACGCAGTATTTT
TRBJ1-4	.	.	TRBV4-2	CASSQGMENEKLFF	TGTGCCAGCAGCCAAGGCATGGAGAATGAAAAACTGTTTTTT
TRBJ2-7	.	TRBD1	TRBV7-2	CASSSDRARSYEQYF	TGTGCCAGCAGCTCCGACAGGGCCAGATCGTACGAGCAGTACTTC
TRBJ2-3	once	.	TRBV5-6	CASSFLGPEDTQYF	TGTGCCAGCAGCTTTCTGGGGCCCGAAGATACGCAGTATTTT